The present TCR beta chain was sequenced within a study of T cell responses to AZD1222 COVID-19 vaccine (dated by TCRdb to 2020 to 2022). As for the study more broadly: AZD1222 recipients whose second dose came at about 4 weeks and those whose second dose came at about 12 weeks were combined into one group, since spike-specific TCR depth and breadth did not differ between the two schedules. A total of 233 trial participants underwent TCR sequencing, of whom roughly 210 received two doses of AZD1222 and 26 received two doses of the MenACWY control vaccine. Trial participants were enrolled by age into 18-55, 56-69 and 70-plus year subgroups, with approximately 150, 30 and 60 TCR-sequenced participants respectively.

The CDR3 regions of human TCRbeta chains were analyzed by immunosequencing. Regarding the original processing steps: TCRs in the repertoires were matched against a reference library of SARS-CoV-2-specific TCRs that had been generated with the MIRA antigen-specificity platform. Breadth was defined as the fraction of unique TCRs that were SARS-CoV-2-associated, and depth was defined as the fraction of total T cells that were SARS-CoV-2-associated. Using the MIRA data, each spike-specific TCR was assigned both to the spike region to which the TCR was reactive and to a CD4 or CD8 class. Log10-transformed breadth and depth values were compared by one-way ANOVA with Sidak's multiple comparisons tests. TCRdb's version of the immuneACCESS table is confined to in-frame rearrangements and falls short of the full clone set. An unresolved V gene accounts for under half of the shortfall where checked; the remainder is of unknown origin. The V and J calls and clone size come from that table; D and trimming were worked out from the DNA. In this sample the table shows about 85,000 clones, 88% of which occur a single time. Clones ranked in the top ten supply around 17% of the sample.

Including cysteine and phenylalanine, the CDR3 has 14 amino acids. The retained sequence is limited to the CDR3, 42 bases, with the frame set at the first base. Taken from the germline V gene, the CDR1 and CDR2 loops are MDHEN and SYDVKM. Trimming at the junction amounts to 10 bases on V and 4 bases on J, and the germline ends lie 17 bases apart. What the time point label conveys for this sample: baseline before first vaccination. The vaccinee samples were drawn from two UK trials, COV001 and COV002, one of which was a single-blind randomized controlled phase 2/3 trial testing AZD1222 (ChAdOx1 nCoV-19) in healthy adults. Trial participant PBMC samples were collected at day 0 and day 28 after the second dose for TCRbeta chain sequencing. Overall study outcomes, separate from this receptor: Only 5 to 7 AZD1222 recipients were SARS-CoV-2 seropositive at baseline, limiting conclusions about previously exposed vaccinees. Most participants were white British and females outnumbered males, and the authors suggested that clonal diversity may have been underestimated. A significant rise in spike-specific TCR breadth and depth was observed after two AZD1222 doses relative to day 0 and relative to MenACWY recipients. The 56-69-year group was small, and its depth increase did not reach significance, likely because of low power. Because no samples from the day 14 peak response were available, repertoires could be characterized only after the peak T cell response. Reportedly, almost half of the unique spike-specific TCRs recognized epitopes lying outside the regions that are mutated in the B.1.351 and B.1.1.7 variants. The whole spike protein was spanned by vaccine-associated CD4 TCRs, and dominant responses were seen in regions 160-218 and 743-854.

Worth noting for this clone: Its antigen target is currently unknown. The sample holds no much larger clone one base away, and base qualities are not on file.

The specimen comprised peripheral blood, sampled on day 0 of AZD1222 vaccination. Recombination linked TRBV28 to TRBJ1-5; 5 matching bases give a weak D call of TRBD1. The clonotype comes from an adult in good health. The nucleotide sequence reads as follows: TGTGCCACCACAACAGGAGTAGCTAATCAGCCCCAGCATTTT. It codes for CATTTGVANQPQHF.